The next 28 T cell receptor beta chains were all read from a single sample in a study of T cell repertoires in aging, cancer and after chemotherapy. Rearranged V-D-J TRB sequences were amplified with a mixed TRB-A/B primer pool. TCRdb reprocessed the multiplex PCR reads with MiXCR, giving one entry per CDR3 protein. The sample includes approximately 9,300 distinct CDR3 sequences, 40% seen only once; the top ten take under 2%. Peripheral blood genomic DNA, not sorted cells or RNA, was the template. The sequenced sample consisted of blood. The receptors were sampled from a human donor in good health.

The chain has TRBV20-1 and TRBJ1-5; D may be TRBD1 (6 bases). The germline V and J ends were trimmed by 0 bases and 6 bases, with 15 bases remaining between them. This CDR3 contains 15 residues. Germline V gives CDR1 DFQATT, CDR2 SNEGSKA (reference sequence). The CDR3 DNA follows: TGCAGTGCTAGAGAGATAGGGGGAACTGGTCAGCCCCAGCATTTT. Translated, it gives CSAREIGGTGQPQHF.

This clonotype has just a few counts. The chain combines TRBV7-2 with TRBJ1-3; no reliable D call. V gave up 2 bases and J gave up 4 bases, with 9 bases separating them. This CDR3 region has 14 residues. CDR1 SGHTA and CDR2 FQGNSA come from the germline V gene. The CDR3 spells CASSLSAGGNTIYF. The CDR3 DNA follows: TGTGCCAGCAGCTTATCGGCAGGAGGAAACACCATATATTTT. Complete variable domain (other parts from reference TRBV7-2 and TRBJ1-3): GAGVSQSPSNKVTEKGKDVELRCDPISGHTALYWYRQSLGQGLEFLIYFQGNSAPDKSGLPSDRFSAERTGGSVSTLTIQRTQQEDSAVYLCASSLSAGGNTIYFGEGSWLTVV.

This clonotype has more than one count but fewer than ten. The chain combines TRBV20-1 with TRBJ2-7; TRBD1 aligns across 7 bases. The CDR3 covers 15 residues. Germline V gene data show CDR1 as DFQATT and CDR2 as SNEGSKA (reference sequence). Trimming at V came to 5 bases and at J to 0 bases, leaving 10 bases not matched to a gene. CDR3 nucleotides: TGCAGTGCTGCGACAGGGATCCCTTCCTCCTACGAGCAGTACTTC. It codes for CSAATGIPSSYEQYF.

CDR3 nucleotides: TGCAGTGCCGCCCGATCGACAGCTACTTTAGGAAACACCATATATTTT. Protein sequence: CSAARSTATLGNTIYF. The chain is built from TRBV20-1 and TRBJ1-3; TRBD1 might be the D (5 bases). Trimming shortened V by 6 bases and J by 4 bases, and 22 bases separated the two germline ends. The CDR3 is made up of 16 amino acids. The germline CDR1 and CDR2 sequences are DFQATT and SNEGSKA (reference sequence).

The V call is TRBV6-1, the J call TRBJ2-7; D is ambiguous. V was clipped by 1 base and J by 7 bases, with 8 bases between them. Germline lookup yields CDR1 MNHNS and CDR2 SASEGT. The CDR3 is made up of 12 amino acids. The CDR3 DNA reads TGTGCCAGCAGTGAAGAGGTGCGGGAGCAGTACGTC. Its protein is CASSEEVREQYV.

By share of the sample, this clonotype is medium-sized. The chain uses TRBV30 and TRBJ1-2; maybe TRBD1 (5 bases). Germline loops: CDR1 GTSNPN, CDR2 SVGIG (reference sequence). Trimming took 2 bases from V and 7 from J, leaving 11 bases between them. CDR3 length equals 12 residues. The CDR3 DNA is TGTGCCTGGAGTACAGGCGTTATTGGCTACACCTTC. Its translation: CAWSTGVIGYTF.

This clonotype was observed a few times. The chain employs TRBV28 and TRBJ1-4; D remains ambiguous. Germline assignment: CDR1 MDHEN and CDR2 SYDVKM. Trimming took 5 bases from V and 8 from J, leaving 15 bases between them. The CDR3 length is 14 residues. CDR3 bases: TGTGCCAGCAGTGGCGGGAAGCGCAGAGAAAAACTGTTTTTT. Residues: CASSGGKRREKLFF.

This clonotype has a handful of counts. The V gene is TRBV20-1, the J gene TRBJ1-5, with TRBD1 matching 9 bases. The CDR3 extends over 14 amino acids. J lost 5 bases, V lost 1 base, and 3 bases had no gene match. The germline CDR1 and CDR2 sequences are DFQATT and SNEGSKA (reference sequence). CDR3 in amino acids: CSARGGQGYQPQHF. The CDR3, as DNA: TGCAGTGCTAGAGGGGGACAGGGCTATCAGCCCCAGCATTTT.

CDR3 bases: TGTGCCTGGAGAAAACTGGCCGTAGGCTACACCTTC. Encoded protein: CAWRKLAVGYTF. The chain has TRBV30 and TRBJ1-2, with unresolved D. Germline values: CDR1 GTSNPN, CDR2 SVGIG (reference sequence). The ends were cut back, 3 bases at V and 8 bases at J, with 13 bases in the middle. The CDR3 length is 12 residues. The full variable domain, with the rest looked up from reference TRBV30 and TRBJ1-2, is SQTIHQWPATLVQPVGSPLSLECTVEGTSNPNLYWYRQAAGRGLQLLFYSVGIGQISSEVPQNLSASRPQDRQFILSSKKLLLSDSGFYLCAWRKLAVGYTFGSGTRLTVV.

This clonotype has a handful of counts. J is TRBJ2-7 and V is TRBV28, with 8 bases lining up with TRBD1. Germline V gene sequence: CDR1 MDHEN, CDR2 SYDVKM. The CDR3 runs to 18 residues. The ends lost 3 bases at V and 4 bases at J; junction bases unmatched: 17. The DNA for the CDR3 is TGTGCCAGCAGTTTTCCCTCACCTGCCGGGACAGGAGAATACGAGCAGTACTTC. It encodes CASSFPSPAGTGEYEQYF. The full variable domain, with the rest looked up from reference TRBV28 and TRBJ2-7, is DVKVTQSSRYLVKRTGEKVFLECVQDMDHENMFWYRQDPGLGLRLIYFSYDVKMKEKGDIPEGYSVSREKKERFSLILESASTNQTSMYLCASSFPSPAGTGEYEQYFGPGTRLTVT.

The CDR3 loop reads CATSRVRGSNTGELFF. The CDR3 bases are TGTGCCACCAGCAGAGTCCGGGGCAGTAACACCGGGGAGCTGTTTTTT. The chain has TRBV15 and TRBJ2-2; tentatively, D is TRBD1 or TRBD2 (5 bases each). Germline CDR1 LNHNV, CDR2 YYDKDF (reference sequence). The V end was cut by 1 base, the J end by 2 bases, with 11 bases between. The CDR3 spans 16 residues.

The CDR3 reads CASIGGQGLYEQFF. CDR3 coding DNA: TGTGCCAGTATAGGGGGACAGGGGCTCTATGAGCAGTTCTTC. The V call is TRBV19, the J call TRBJ2-1; 10 bases map to TRBD1. The CDR3 spans 14 residues. In germline, CDR1 is LNHDA, CDR2 SQIVND (reference sequence). The junction had 8 bases not matched to a gene; V was cut back by 7 bases and J by 8 bases.

This chain connects TRBV28 to TRBJ1-2, with D unresolved. CDR3 length: 14 residues. The ends were cut back, 5 bases at V and 4 bases at J, with 14 bases in the middle. CDR1 is MDHEN, CDR2 SYDVKM, per germline. DNA of the CDR3: TGTGCCAGCAGTCCCCCGTCGACCTCCTATGGCTACACCTTC. Translating gives CASSPPSTSYGYTF.

The genes are TRBV6-1 and TRBJ1-5; D is unresolved. V shed 2 bases and J shed 2 bases, with 13 bases lying between them. Per the germline V gene, CDR1 is MNHNS and CDR2 is SASEGT. The CDR3 runs 16 residues. The CDR3 bases are TGTGCCAGCAGTGAATCCGACGGGTTAGGCAATCAGCCCCAGCATTTT. The encoded protein is CASSESDGLGNQPQHF.

The chain links TRBV5-1 to TRBJ1-2, with unresolved D. This CDR3 is built from 12 residues. V lost 0 bases and J 3 bases, leaving 3 bases between the germline ends. CDR1 and CDR2 (germline): SGHRS, YFSETQ. CDR3 protein: CASSLEDYGYTF. Here the CDR3 DNA reads TGCGCCAGCAGCTTGGAAGACTATGGCTACACCTTC.

The CDR3, as DNA: TGTGCCAGCAGTTTATACCCCTCGGGGTTGGGTAATGAAAAACTGTTTTTT. It encodes CASSLYPSGLGNEKLFF. This chain joins TRBV6-1 and TRBJ1-4; D not certain. V lost 5 bases, J lost 4 bases, and 20 bases lay in between. The germline V gene has CDR1 MNHNS and CDR2 SASEGT. This CDR3 comprises 17 residues.

This clonotype came up a few times. The chain links TRBV9 to TRBJ2-1; 9 bases line up with TRBD2. V was pared by 0 bases and J by 7 bases, with 2 bases of the junction left unmatched. This CDR3 spans 14 amino acids. The germline gives CDR1 SGDLS, CDR2 YYNGEE. CDR3 in amino acids: CASSVGLAVNEQFF. CDR3 DNA sequence: TGTGCCAGCAGCGTAGGACTAGCGGTGAATGAGCAGTTCTTC.

V and J are TRBV6-5 and TRBJ2-5; 8 bases line up with TRBD2. Germline loops: CDR1 MNHEY, CDR2 SVGAGI. V lost 5 bases to trimming and J lost 3 bases; unmatched junction nucleotides: 5. The CDR3 contains 14 residues. CDR3 sequence reads: CASSLYGGEETQYF. The CDR3 bases are TGTGCCAGCAGTCTCTACGGGGGGGAAGAGACCCAGTACTTC.

The J gene is TRBJ1-1, the V gene TRBV6-4; D gene ambiguous. Germline CDR1 reads MRHNA; CDR2 reads SNTAGT. Trimming left V 3 bases short and J 8 bases short, with 7 bases between. CDR3 length: 11 residues. CDR3 amino acids: CASSDRREAFF. CDR3 DNA: TGTGCCAGCAGTGATCGACGGGAAGCTTTCTTT.

This chain links TRBV5-1 with TRBJ1-2; perhaps TRBD1 as D (5 bases). This CDR3 is built from 13 residues. Germline-derived CDR1 and CDR2 are SGHRS and YFSETQ. Trimming took 4 bases from V and 7 from J, leaving 14 bases between them. This CDR3 is CASSNRAGGGYTF. The CDR3 DNA sequence: TGCGCCAGCAGCAACCGGGCGGGGGGTGGCTACACCTTC.

This chain joins TRBV21-1 and TRBJ2-7. TRBV21-1 is a pseudogene segment. The CDR3 extends over 12 amino acids. CDR3 sequence (DNA): TGTGCCAGCACCCCAGGACCCTACGAGCAGTACGTC. This codes for CASTPGPYEQYV.

This clonotype appeared a few times. The chain recombines TRBV6-6 with TRBJ1-6; 7 bases line up with TRBD1. This CDR3 contains 15 residues. Germline values: CDR1 MNHNY, CDR2 SVGAGI (reference sequence). Trimming removed 5 bases from V and 4 bases from J; junction bases left unmatched: 5. CDR3 nucleotide sequence: TGTGCCAGCAGTGCCCGGGACAGATATAATTCACCCCTCCACTTT. It encodes CASSARDRYNSPLHF.

This sequence joins TRBV6-5 and TRBJ2-7; 10 bases fit TRBD1. The V gene's germline CDR1 is MNHEY and CDR2 SVGAGI. The CDR3 runs 15 residues. With V trimmed by 5 bases and J by 2 bases, 6 bases remained unmatched. As DNA, the CDR3 is TGTGCCAGCAGTGTCGACAGGGGGCAAACCTACGAGCAGTACTTC. Its protein product is CASSVDRGQTYEQYF.

This clonotype was seen more than once but under ten times. This sequence joins TRBV5-5 and TRBJ1-2, with D tentatively TRBD1 (6 bases). This CDR3 comprises 14 residues. Trimming pared 0 bases from V and 7 bases from J, leaving 13 bases between. Germline values: CDR1 SGHKS, CDR2 YYEKEE (reference sequence). The DNA of the CDR3 is TGTGCCAGCAGCTTGGAGACAGGAGCGGTTGGCTACACCTTC. Its translation: CASSLETGAVGYTF.

This chain joins TRBV7-9 and TRBJ2-5; 8 positions match TRBD1. The CDR3 totals 15 residues. Germline V gives CDR1 SEHNR, CDR2 FQNEAQ (reference sequence). Unmatched junction bases numbered 9, after V lost 5 bases and J lost 4 bases. CDR3 sequence (DNA): TGTGCCAGCAGCCCCCGACAGGGGTTCATAGAGACCCAGTACTTC. Amino acid sequence: CASSPRQGFIETQYF.

V usage is TRBV20-1 and J usage is TRBJ2-2, with TRBD2 matching 9 bases. The CDR3 contains 17 residues. The V and J ends lost 0 bases and 4 bases, in that order; junction bases with no gene match: 9. Germline values: CDR1 DFQATT, CDR2 SNEGSKA (reference sequence). The CDR3 loop is CSARDVASGEITGELFF. DNA of the CDR3: TGCAGTGCTAGAGATGTGGCTAGCGGGGAGATCACCGGGGAGCTGTTTTTT.

The chain has TRBV7-2 and TRBJ2-5; the match to TRBD2 covers 14 bases. The CDR3 extends over 17 amino acids. The germline V gene encodes CDR1 SGHTA and CDR2 FQGNSA. The V and J ends lost 2 bases and 5 bases, in that order; junction bases with no gene match: 7. The CDR3 nucleotides read TGTGCCAGCAGCTTATATAGACTAGCGGGGGGGAGGGAGACCCAGTACTTC. This translates into CASSLYRLAGGRETQYF.

The chain couples TRBV5-6 to TRBJ1-3, with a weak D call TRBD1 (6 bases). Trimming removed 2 bases from V and 3 bases from J, with 6 bases in between. The CDR3 loop spans 13 amino acids. Germline V gene lookup returns CDR1 SGHDT and CDR2 YYEEEE. In nucleotides, the CDR3 is TGTGCCAGCAGCTTAGGGGGTGGAAACACCATATATTTT. As protein: CASSLGGGNTIYF.